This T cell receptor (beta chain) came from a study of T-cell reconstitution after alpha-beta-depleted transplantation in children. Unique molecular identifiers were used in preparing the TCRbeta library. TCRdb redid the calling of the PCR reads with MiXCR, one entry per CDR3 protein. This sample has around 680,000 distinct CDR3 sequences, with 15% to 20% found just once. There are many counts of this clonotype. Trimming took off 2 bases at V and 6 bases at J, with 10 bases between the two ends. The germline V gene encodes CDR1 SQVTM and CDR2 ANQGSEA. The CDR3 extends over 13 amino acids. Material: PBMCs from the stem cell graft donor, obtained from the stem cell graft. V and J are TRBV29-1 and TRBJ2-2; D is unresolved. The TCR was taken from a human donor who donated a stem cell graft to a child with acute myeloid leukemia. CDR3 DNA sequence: TGCAGCGTTGAATATGGGCTGGCCGGGGAGCTGTTTTTT. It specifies CSVEYGLAGELFF.